This TCR beta chain was recorded in a study of blood T cell repertoires in COVID-19 (TCRdb year 2020). Turning to the overall study: Samples from collaborators originated in the United States, Italy and Spain and spanned both the acute and convalescent phases of COVID-19. A de-identified subject ID, COVID-19 status, age in years and sex were almost always included in the sample metadata. HLA class I and class II types, where available, came from metadata supplied by the sample provider rather than from assay-based typing. The samples were drawn from the first 160 participants of the ongoing ImmuneRACE study and from over 950 subjects provided by 6 global collaborators. The dataset comprised deeply sampled blood TCRbeta repertoires from subjects exposed to, actively infected with, or recovered from COVID-19. The repertoires were made available in a free public database intended to serve as a resource for research on the immune response to SARS-CoV-2. The material from the prospective study consisted of cDNA or gDNA derived from T cells, B-cell-depleted T cells, or PBMCs.

Study-level results and caveats: Clinical and demographic metadata were provided uncurated, with the amount varying by source and participant.

TCRbeta CDR3 regions were amplified from genomic DNA by means of the immunoSEQ Assay, a bias-controlled multiplex PCR. The authors processed their data as follows. Nucleated cell counts per sample were estimated from amplification of reference gene primers within the assay. Sequence reads were collapsed and filtered to measure the absolute abundance of every unique TCRbeta CDR3 rearrangement. For each sample, productive Simpson clonality was calculated as the square root of Simpson's diversity index over productive rearrangements. TCRdb stores this immuneACCESS table with in-frame sequences only. Part of the clones is absent; in the studies checked, under half of the shortfall reflects unresolved V genes, and no reason is known for the rest. V, J and clone size derive from that table, while D and trimming were established from the DNA sequence. Recorded for this sample are under 400,000 clones; roughly 90% of them occurred a single time. The ten top clones hold 2.5% to 3% of the sample.

The sample holds a few counts of this clone. Its antigen is unknown. The input lacks base qualities; no much larger clone sits a single base away. One collaborating source in Seattle enrolled patients during active infection and followed them longitudinally through the course of disease. Collaborating institutions collected whole blood in K2EDTA tubes following their own protocols. For TCRbeta analysis, collaborator samples were shipped as frozen whole blood, as isolated PBMCs, or as DNA extracted from either sample type. The sample comprised peripheral blood. This TCR derives from a woman in her 30s with COVID-19, enrolled during active disease.

The bases read TGTGCCTGGAGTGTATCGAGGAACACTGAAGCTTTCTTT. Translated, this is CAWSVSRNTEAFF. The chain uses TRBV30 and TRBJ1-1; the D gene is unclear. According to the germline V gene (reference sequence), CDR1 reads GTSNPN and CDR2 reads SVGIG. The CDR3 sequence holds 13 residues, the cysteine and phenylalanine included. Left in the record is the CDR3 DNA by itself, 39 bases read in frame from the first base. Trimming costs V 0 bases and J 1 base, and their ends lie 6 bases apart.